The 24 T cell receptor beta chains below were found in one sample sequenced in a study of early T cells in non-severe SARS-CoV-2 infection. In TCRdb, the 5' RACE reads were re-called with MiXCR into one record per CDR3 protein. Counted here are tens of thousands of distinct CDR3 sequences, 5.7% occurring once; the ten biggest clones make up under 6%. The sequenced sample consisted of whole blood. These TCRs come from an adult who was a healthcare worker with PCR-confirmed SARS-CoV-2 infection or an uninfected control (not recorded which).

Points on this clonotype: A much larger clone differs by one base, so this may be a read error. The CDR3 sequence: CTSSFRTGGLETQYF. CDR3 bases: TGTACCAGCAGCTTCAGGACAGGGGGCTTGGAGACCCAGTACTTC. The chain carries TRBV7-9 and TRBJ2-5; 11 positions match TRBD1. The germline gives CDR1 SEHNR, CDR2 FQNEAQ (reference sequence). The CDR3 has 15 residues.

At least ten counts were recorded for this clonotype. This chain joins TRBV4-1 and TRBJ2-7, with D unclear. The length of the CDR3 is 16 residues. Germline-derived CDR1 and CDR2 are MGHRA and YSYEKL. Trimming took 0 bases from V and 0 from J, leaving 12 bases between them. CDR3 protein: CASSQERAPSSYEQYF. For the CDR3, the DNA is TGCGCCAGCAGCCAAGAGAGAGCTCCGAGCTCCTACGAGCAGTACTTC.

V usage is TRBV12-3 or TRBV12-4 and J usage is TRBJ2-1; D could derive from TRBD1 or TRBD2 (5 bases each). Between the trimmed V and J ends, which lost 6 bases and 5 bases, there was a span of 17 bases. The CDR3 sequence is 15 residues long. The CDR3 protein is CASSQMGRTDNEQFF. CDR3 sequence (DNA): TGTGCCAGCAGCCAAATGGGACGGACCGACAATGAGCAGTTCTTC.

The sample holds a few counts of this clonotype. The V and J genes are TRBV11-2 and TRBJ1-1, with no clear D. This CDR3 has 13 residues. Trimming stripped 5 bases from V and 3 bases from J, with 10 bases between. Germline V CDR1 and CDR2: SGHAT, FQNNGV. CDR3 region: CASSAERDTEAFF. CDR3 nucleotides: TGTGCCAGCAGCGCAGAAAGGGACACTGAAGCTTTCTTT.

This clonotype was found many times. The V gene is TRBV7-2, the J gene TRBJ2-1; D remains ambiguous. The germline gives CDR1 SGHTA, CDR2 FQGNSA. The CDR3 consists of 12 residues. V gave up 6 bases and J gave up 6 bases, with 9 bases separating them. CDR3 in DNA: TGTGCCAGCAGTCACCTGGGCAATGAGCAGTTCTTC. The encoded protein is CASSHLGNEQFF.

Many counts were recorded for this clonotype. The rearrangement links TRBV6-5 to TRBJ1-5, with 10 bases lining up with TRBD1. The CDR3 loop spans 14 amino acids. From germline, CDR1 is MNHEY and CDR2 SVGAGI. J was trimmed by 7 bases and V by 10 bases; bases with no gene match: 10. The CDR3 region is CATGGQGLYQPQHF. As DNA, the CDR3 is TGTGCCACGGGGGGACAGGGGCTATACCAGCCCCAGCATTTT.

There are many counts of this clonotype. This chain joins TRBV20-1 and TRBJ1-2; D is unclear. The V end lost 2 bases, the J end lost 6 bases, and 16 bases lay between the germline ends. The CDR3 has 14 amino acids. Germline V gene sequence: CDR1 DFQATT, CDR2 SNEGSKA (reference sequence). The chain's CDR3 is CSARSALSGNGYTF. The CDR3 DNA follows: TGCAGTGCTAGATCCGCACTATCCGGGAATGGCTACACCTTC.

This clonotype was observed at least ten times. V gene TRBV11-2 combines with J gene TRBJ2-2; D is undetermined. The V gene's germline CDR1 is SGHAT and CDR2 FQNNGV. Trimming shortened V by 0 bases and J by 6 bases, and 5 bases separated the two germline ends. The CDR3 is 13 amino acids. The CDR3 DNA reads as TGTGCCAGCAGCTTAGATTTGTCCGGGGAGCTGTTTTTT. The encoded protein is CASSLDLSGELFF.

This clonotype was detected many times. The chain has TRBV12-3 or TRBV12-4 and TRBJ2-1; TRBD2 is a possible D gene (6 bases). Trimming left V 3 bases short and J 9 bases short, with 9 bases between. This CDR3 is 12 amino acids long. This CDR3 is CASSFEEGEQFF. The CDR3 DNA reads TGTGCCAGCAGTTTCGAGGAGGGTGAGCAGTTCTTC.

This clonotype was counted a few times. The chain recombines TRBV20-1 with TRBJ2-7, with D maybe TRBD2 (5 bases). V lost 6 bases and J lost 3, with 15 bases in between. In germline, CDR1 is DFQATT, CDR2 SNEGSKA (reference sequence). The CDR3 consists of 13 residues. CDR3 DNA sequence: TGCAGTGCCCGGGAAGGACCTAGCTACGAGCAGTACTTC. Amino acids: CSAREGPSYEQYF.

This clonotype was observed many times. This rearrangement joins TRBV28 to TRBJ2-5; 10 bases are a match to TRBD1. Per the germline V gene, CDR1 is MDHEN and CDR2 is SYDVKM. The CDR3 is 15 residues long. The V gene end was trimmed by 6 bases and the J gene end by 5 bases; junction bases not matched to a gene: 9. This CDR3 reads CASRTRDRGSETQYF. The CDR3 coding sequence is TGTGCCAGCAGAACCCGGGACAGGGGTTCGGAGACCCAGTACTTC.

This clonotype showed up many times. V and J are TRBV11-2 and TRBJ2-6; the match to TRBD1 covers 7 bases. Germline V gives CDR1 SGHAT, CDR2 FQNNGV. Losses at the gene ends were 5 bases for V and 0 bases for J; bases not matched to a gene: 10. The CDR3 totals 18 residues. In nucleotides, the CDR3 is TGTGCCAGCAGCCCAAGGGGGCGGCCAAGCTCTGGGGCCAACGTCCTGACTTTC. It is translated as CASSPRGRPSSGANVLTF.

Ten or more counts support this clonotype. The chain links TRBV30 to TRBJ2-3; tentatively, D is TRBD2 (6 bases). V lost 4 bases and J 0 bases, leaving 11 bases between the germline ends. The CDR3 totals 14 residues. The germline V gene encodes CDR1 GTSNPN and CDR2 SVGIG (reference sequence). The DNA for the CDR3 is TGTGCCTGGATAAGGGGACTGAGCACAGATACGCAGTATTTT. Amino acids: CAWIRGLSTDTQYF.

This clonotype was seen many times. The chain couples TRBV7-6 to TRBJ2-3; D possibly corresponds to TRBD1 (5 bases). The CDR3 length is 14 residues. Trimming removed 2 bases at V and 1 base at J, with 7 bases between. Per germline, CDR1 SGHVS and CDR2 FNYEAQ. This CDR3 is CASSLQGGTDTQYF. The CDR3 nucleotides read TGTGCCAGCAGCTTACAGGGTGGCACAGATACGCAGTATTTT.

This clonotype has ten or more counts. V gene TRBV6-2 or TRBV6-3 combines with J gene TRBJ2-3; 8 bases align to TRBD2. The germline gives CDR1 MNHEY, CDR2 SVGEGT. With V trimmed by 0 bases and J by 4 bases, 6 bases remained unmatched. The CDR3 has 16 residues. CDR3 sequence: CASSYSMREASDTQYF. CDR3 in DNA: TGTGCCAGCAGTTACTCGATGCGGGAGGCCTCAGATACGCAGTATTTT.

The sample holds a few counts of this clonotype. The chain carries TRBV6-2 or TRBV6-3 and TRBJ1-5, with D possibly matching TRBD1 (6 bases). The CDR3 is made up of 16 amino acids. Germline lookup yields CDR1 MNHEY and CDR2 SVGEGT. V was shortened by 4 bases and J by 0 bases, with 13 bases between the two germline ends. DNA of the CDR3: TGTGCCAGCAGTTGGGGAGACAGGAATAGCAATCAGCCCCAGCATTTT. Encoded protein: CASSWGDRNSNQPQHF.

The V gene is TRBV2, the J gene TRBJ2-7; possibly TRBD2 for D (6 bases). This CDR3 spans 16 amino acids. Trimming pared 6 bases from V and 0 bases from J, leaving 18 bases between. The V gene's germline CDR1 is SNHLY and CDR2 FYNNEI. CDR3 nucleotides: TGTGCCAGCAGAGGTATCCCGGGACTCAGCTCCTACGAGCAGTACGTC. Amino acid sequence: CASRGIPGLSSYEQYV.

The chain couples TRBV30 to TRBJ2-4; maybe TRBD1 (6 bases). V lost 2 bases to trimming and J lost 4 bases, with 9 bases between them. Germline V gives CDR1 GTSNPN, CDR2 SVGIG (reference sequence). The CDR3 covers 13 residues. DNA of the CDR3: TGTGCCTGGAGTATCCAGGGGAAAAACATTCAGTACTTC. Its protein product is CAWSIQGKNIQYF.

The chain combines TRBV28 with TRBJ2-7, with TRBD2 matching over 10 bases. The trim removed 10 bases at V and 2 bases at J, leaving 8 bases unmatched. Germline CDR1 reads MDHEN; CDR2 reads SYDVKM. The CDR3 loop spans 14 amino acids. The CDR3 nucleotides read TGTGCCATCCGGGGTAGCGGGAGGCCCTACGAGCAGTACTTC. Its protein product is CAIRGSGRPYEQYF.

This chain connects TRBV5-1 to TRBJ2-5, with 7 bases fitting TRBD2. Germline-derived CDR1 and CDR2 are SGHRS and YFSETQ. The CDR3 runs to 15 residues. Unmatched junction bases numbered 10, after V lost 3 bases and J lost 5 bases. CDR3 loop: CASSWLTSLGETQYF. CDR3 sequence (DNA): TGCGCCAGCAGCTGGCTGACTAGCTTGGGCGAGACCCAGTACTTC.

This clonotype was counted ten times or more. The genes are TRBV6-5 and TRBJ1-2, with 9 bases matching TRBD1. This CDR3 contains 15 residues. CDR1 and CDR2 (germline): MNHEY, SVGAGI. V dropped 0 bases and J dropped 2; count of bases not matched to a gene: 1. CDR3 in amino acids: CASSYSTGGNYGYTF. CDR3 nucleotide sequence: TGTGCCAGCAGTTACTCGACAGGGGGAAACTATGGCTACACCTTC.

This clonotype was found many times. This sequence joins TRBV18 and TRBJ2-1, with D hard to call. This CDR3 contains 12 residues. Trimming took off 4 bases at V and 5 bases at J, with 6 bases between the two ends. Germline V gene data show CDR1 as KGHSH and CDR2 as LQKENI. CDR3 sequence: CASSQSDNEQFF. CDR3 nucleotide sequence: TGTGCCAGCTCACAATCGGACAATGAGCAGTTCTTC. Full variable domain (outside the CDR3, taken from reference TRBV18 and TRBJ2-1): NAGVMQNPRHLVRRRGQEARLRCSPMKGHSHVYWYRQLPEEGLKFMVYLQKENIIDESGMPKERFSAEFPKEGPSILRIQQVVRGDSAAYFCASSQSDNEQFFGPGTRLTVL.

This clonotype was recorded many times. The CDR3 coding sequence is TGTGCCAGCAATACTAACTATGGCTACACCTTC. Its protein product is CASNTNYGYTF. The chain uses TRBV28 and TRBJ1-2; D gene uncertain. Germline values: CDR1 MDHEN, CDR2 SYDVKM. The CDR3 covers 11 residues. V was clipped by 7 bases and J by 0 bases, with 3 bases between them.

This clonotype was seen at least ten times. The chain recombines TRBV6-1 with TRBJ2-7; 9 bases fit TRBD2. CDR3 length: 16 residues. Losses at the gene ends were 7 bases for V and 3 bases for J; bases not matched to a gene: 13. The germline CDR1 and CDR2 sequences are MNHNS and SASEGT. CDR3 residues: CASTEPRLAESYEQYF. In DNA form, the CDR3 reads TGTGCCAGCACCGAGCCCAGACTAGCGGAAAGCTACGAGCAGTACTTC.